Following are 19 T cell receptor beta chains from one sample sequenced in a study of blood T cell repertoires in COVID-19. Libraries were prepared by immunoSEQ multiplex PCR; TCRdb keeps only in-frame clonotypes and omits some of them. The sample shows over 100,000 clones, 75% to 90% of them seen only once. Sequenced: peripheral blood. These receptors were obtained from a woman between 50 and 59 years old with acute or convalescent COVID-19.

The table lists this clone with a count of one. V usage is TRBV7-9 and J usage is TRBJ1-5; D not certain. CDR1 is SEHNR, CDR2 FQNEAQ, per germline (reference sequence). CDR3 size: 12 residues. V lost 7 bases and J 2 bases, leaving 6 bases between the germline ends. The CDR3 protein is CASTSGNQPQHF. For the CDR3, the DNA is TGTGCCAGCACCTCAGGCAATCAGCCCCAGCATTTT.

The CDR3 DNA follows: TGTGCCAGCAGTGAAGCACGGCAGGGGGTAAAGGGCGGGGAGCTGTTTTTT. As protein: CASSEARQGVKGGELFF. The V and J genes are TRBV6-1 and TRBJ2-2, with 7 bases identical to TRBD1. From germline, CDR1 is MNHNS and CDR2 SASEGT. This CDR3 has 17 amino acids. J gave up 7 bases and V 0 bases, and 11 bases lay outside the gene matches.

The V and J genes are TRBV14 and TRBJ1-1; unclear D gene. Trimming left V 4 bases short and J 3 bases short, with 9 bases between. The CDR3 length is 13 residues. Germline CDR1 reads SGHDN; CDR2 reads FVKESK. The CDR3 DNA reads as TGTGCCAGCAGCCGACAACGCCACACTGAAGCTTTCTTT. Protein sequence: CASSRQRHTEAFF.

The V call is TRBV5-1, the J call TRBJ2-3, with 9 positions matching TRBD1. The CDR3 is made up of 14 amino acids. Germline V lookup: CDR1 SGHRS, CDR2 YFSETQ. V shed 0 bases, J shed 11 bases, and the junction held 7 bases outside the gene matches. The CDR3 region has the DNA TGCGCCAGCAGCTTGGCTCAACCGGGACAGGGGCAGTATTTT. This codes for CASSLAQPGQGQYF. Complete variable domain (other parts from reference TRBV5-1 and TRBJ2-3): KAGVTQTPRYLIKTRGQQVTLSCSPISGHRSVSWYQQTPGQGLQFLFEYFSETQRNKGNFPGRFSGRQFSNSRSEMNVSTLELGDSALYLCASSLAQPGQGQYFGPGTRLTVL.

The genes are TRBV30 and TRBJ1-2; 7 bases fit TRBD1. The CDR3 consists of 14 residues. Germline CDR1 and CDR2: GTSNPN and SVGIG (reference sequence). V dropped 4 bases and J dropped 7; count of bases not matched to a gene: 12. The CDR3 nucleotides read TGTGCCTGGATCCCTTTAGACAGGGAATCTGGCTACACCTTC. Amino acids: CAWIPLDRESGYTF.

The V gene is TRBV7-9, the J gene TRBJ1-1; a weak D match, TRBD1 (6 bases). Trimming removed 3 bases at V and 11 bases at J, with 16 bases between. The germline gives CDR1 SEHNR, CDR2 FQNEAQ (reference sequence). CDR3 length: 13 amino acids. This CDR3 reads CASSLQRQGNAFF. As DNA, the CDR3 is TGTGCCAGCAGCTTGCAGAGGCAGGGGAATGCTTTCTTT.

This clone was observed a handful of times. The V call is TRBV6-6, the J call TRBJ1-2; 12 positions agree with TRBD1. The CDR3 consists of 20 residues. Germline assignment: CDR1 MNHNY and CDR2 SVGAGI (reference sequence). The junction had 20 bases not matched to a gene; V was cut back by 5 bases and J by 4 bases. CDR3 nucleotides: TGTGCCAGCAGTCCCGGGACAGGGGGCTCGAGTTTGGGAATTCTCTATGGCTACACCTTC. Its protein is CASSPGTGGSSLGILYGYTF.

The chain has TRBV30 and TRBJ2-7; TRBD1 matches at 9 bases. From germline, CDR1 is GTSNPN and CDR2 SVGIG (reference sequence). J lost 5 bases, V lost 8 bases, and 7 bases had no gene match. The CDR3 loop spans 12 amino acids. In DNA form, the CDR3 reads TGTGCCCGCCGACAGGGGGGGAACGAGCAGTACTTC. Translating gives CARRQGGNEQYF.

The chain has TRBV7-9 and TRBJ2-7; D call uncertain. The CDR3 totals 15 residues. Germline CDR1 and CDR2: SEHNR and FQNEAQ (reference sequence). V lost 1 base, J lost 5 bases, and 15 bases lay in between. In DNA, the CDR3 is TGTGCCAGCAGCTTAGTCGGTCAACCGAATGACGAGCAGTACTTC. This translates into CASSLVGQPNDEQYF.

The rearrangement uses TRBV18 and TRBJ1-1, with 8 bases aligning to TRBD1. CDR3 size: 12 residues. V dropped 8 bases and J dropped 5; count of bases not matched to a gene: 4. The V gene's germline CDR1 is KGHSH and CDR2 LQKENI. The CDR3 sequence is CASTGQGTEAFF. The DNA for the CDR3 is TGTGCCAGCACAGGACAGGGTACTGAAGCTTTCTTT.

This clone came up once. The gene calls are TRBV19 and TRBJ2-7, with TRBD1 identical over 8 bases. The germline V gene has CDR1 LNHDA and CDR2 SQIVND (reference sequence). CDR3 length: 14 residues. Germline trimming cut 5 bases from V and 3 bases from J; bases unmatched to any gene: 6. The CDR3 loop is CASSVTGTGYEQYF. CDR3 DNA: TGTGCCAGTAGTGTCACCGGGACAGGCTACGAGCAGTACTTC.

The V gene is TRBV20-1, the J gene TRBJ1-1, with D maybe TRBD1 (6 bases). This CDR3 comprises 11 residues. Germline CDR1 DFQATT, CDR2 SNEGSKA (reference sequence). V lost 4 bases, J lost 8 bases, and 11 bases lay in between. CDR3 loop: CSATDRREAFF. CDR3 bases: TGCAGTGCTACGGACAGAAGAGAAGCTTTCTTT.

The rearrangement joins TRBV6-6 to TRBJ1-4, with 9 bases matching TRBD1. The CDR3 has 14 amino acids. V lost 6 bases and J lost 7; bases outside the gene matches: 6. CDR1 is MNHNY and CDR2 is SVGAGI in the germline V gene (reference sequence). The CDR3 bases are TGTGCCAGCAGGGGACAGGGATCGAGTGAAAAACTGTTTTTT. It yields the protein CASRGQGSSEKLFF.

This clone was observed a single time. This chain links TRBV2 with TRBJ2-2; 8 nucleotides agree with TRBD1. This CDR3 is built from 15 residues. Germline V CDR1 and CDR2: SNHLY, FYNNEI. V dropped 3 bases and J dropped 2; count of bases not matched to a gene: 2. The CDR3 DNA sequence: TGTGCCAGCAGTGAGACAGGGGTTAACACCGGGGAGCTGTTTTTT. This translates into CASSETGVNTGELFF.

V is TRBV18 and J is TRBJ2-7, with a tentative D call TRBD2 (6 bases). V lost 5 bases and J lost 7, with 15 bases in between. Germline V gene sequence: CDR1 KGHSH, CDR2 LQKENI. The CDR3 has 13 amino acids. CDR3: CASSASHGGEQYF. CDR3 DNA sequence: TGTGCCAGCTCAGCCTCCCACGGAGGGGAGCAGTACTTC.

J is TRBJ2-1 and V is TRBV2; 10 bases fit TRBD1. The CDR3 loop spans 15 amino acids. Germline CDR1 and CDR2: SNHLY and FYNNEI. After removal of 7 bases from V and 1 base from J, the junction contained 4 bases not matched to a gene. CDR3 coding DNA: TGTGCCAGCATTTGGGACAGGGGATCCTACAATGAGCAGTTCTTC. Protein product: CASIWDRGSYNEQFF.

The genes are TRBV7-2 and TRBJ2-1, with D perhaps matching TRBD2 (5 bases). V was trimmed by 5 bases and J by 5 bases, leaving 13 bases between them. Germline V lookup: CDR1 SGHTA, CDR2 FQGNSA. The CDR3 covers 14 residues. The CDR3 loop is CASSITGSNNEQFF. CDR3 in DNA: TGTGCCAGCAGCATCACGGGATCCAACAATGAGCAGTTCTTC.

The chain uses TRBV12-3 or TRBV12-4 and TRBJ1-1; D remains ambiguous. The CDR3 has 13 residues. Trimming removed 4 bases at V and 0 bases at J, with 6 bases between. This CDR3 reads CASSSYMNTEAFF. The CDR3 bases are TGTGCCAGCAGTTCATACATGAACACTGAAGCTTTCTTT.

The J gene is TRBJ2-1, the V gene TRBV9, with 11 bases that match TRBD1. The ends lost 3 bases at V and 6 bases at J; junction bases unmatched: 5. There are 15 residues in the CDR3. Germline V gene data show CDR1 as SGDLS and CDR2 as YYNGEE. This CDR3 is CASSAGQGASNEQFF. The CDR3 DNA is TGTGCCAGCAGCGCAGGACAGGGGGCGAGCAATGAGCAGTTCTTC. Full variable domain (outside the CDR3, taken from reference TRBV9 and TRBJ2-1): DSGVTQTPKHLITATGQRVTLRCSPRSGDLSVYWYQQSLDQGLQFLIQYYNGEERAKGNILERFSAQQFPDLHSELNLSSLELGDSALYFCASSAGQGASNEQFFGPGTRLTVL.